This T cell receptor beta chain was sequenced for a study of graft-versus-host responses after intestinal transplantation. Some clones are missing from TCRdb's copy, which holds only in-frame ones; the method was immunoSEQ multiplex PCR. The table records over 60,000 clones, more than 90% of them present only once. This clonotype originated in a human patient who received an intestinal transplant, so some T cells may come from the graft donor. Here the sequenced sample was bone marrow, taken 734 days after intestinal transplantation.

CDR3 sequence reads: CASSEASSSQEQYF. In DNA, the CDR3 is TGTGCCAGCAGTGAAGCGTCTAGTTCTCAAGAGCAGTACTTC. This sequence joins TRBV2 and TRBJ2-7; no clear D. Between the trimmed V and J ends, which lost 0 bases and 7 bases, there was a span of 13 bases. There are 14 residues in the CDR3. CDR1 SNHLY and CDR2 FYNNEI come from the germline V gene.